This T cell receptor (beta chain) was profiled in a study of control samples from healthy donors and cancer patients. The method was immunoSEQ multiplex PCR; TCRdb's version includes in-frame clones alone and lacks a portion of them. The table shows about 110,000 clones, with around nine tenths occurring only once. CDR1 is KGHDR and CDR2 is SFDVKD in the germline V gene. The germline V and J ends were trimmed by 4 bases and 0 bases, with 10 bases remaining between them. There are 15 residues in the CDR3. The sequence derives from a human donor in good health. The donor label of this sample is uncertain. The sequenced material came from blood. V usage is TRBV24-1 and J usage is TRBJ2-3, with D unclear. The DNA for the CDR3 is TGTGCCACCAGTGACAGGCGGTCTAGCACAGATACGCAGTATTTT. Translated: CATSDRRSSTDTQYF.